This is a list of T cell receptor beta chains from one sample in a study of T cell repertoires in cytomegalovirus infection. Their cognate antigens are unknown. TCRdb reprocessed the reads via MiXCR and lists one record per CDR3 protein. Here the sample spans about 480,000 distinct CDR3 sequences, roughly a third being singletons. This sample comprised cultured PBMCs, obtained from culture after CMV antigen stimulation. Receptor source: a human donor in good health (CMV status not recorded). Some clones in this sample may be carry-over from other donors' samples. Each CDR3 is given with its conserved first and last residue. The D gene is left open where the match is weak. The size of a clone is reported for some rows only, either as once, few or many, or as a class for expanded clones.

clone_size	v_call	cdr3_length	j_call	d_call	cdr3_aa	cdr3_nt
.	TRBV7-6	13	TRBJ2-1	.	CASSFHTVGEQFF	TGTGCCAGCAGCTTCCACACTGTAGGAGAGCAGTTCTTC
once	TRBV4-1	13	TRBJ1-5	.	CASSRQLNQPQHF	TGCGCCAGCAGCCGACAGCTAAATCAGCCCCAGCATTTT
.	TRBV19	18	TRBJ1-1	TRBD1	CASSISSGRDRVNTEAFF	TGTGCCAGTAGTATCTCCTCGGGCCGGGACAGGGTGAACACTGAAGCTTTCTTT
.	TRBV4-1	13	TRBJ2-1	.	CASSYGPYNEQFF	TGCGCCAGCAGCTACGGCCCCTACAATGAGCAGTTCTTC
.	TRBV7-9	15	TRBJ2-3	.	CASTGVEEATDTQYF	TGTGCCAGCACCGGGGTCGAGGAAGCCACAGATACGCAGTATTTT
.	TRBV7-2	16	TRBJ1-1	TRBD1	CASSSLLDRVRTEAFF	TGTGCCAGCAGCTCACTCCTGGACAGGGTGCGCACTGAAGCTTTCTTT
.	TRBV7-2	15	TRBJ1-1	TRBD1	CASTFLTGGVTEAFF	TGTGCCAGCACCTTTTTGACAGGGGGCGTCACTGAAGCTTTCTTT
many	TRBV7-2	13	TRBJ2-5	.	CASSSHPSQTQYF	TGTGCCAGCAGCTCGCACCCATCCCAGACCCAGTACTTC
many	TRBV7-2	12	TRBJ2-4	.	CASSLGGDIQYF	TGTGCCAGCAGTTTGGGTGGAGACATTCAGTACTTC
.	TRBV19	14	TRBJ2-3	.	CASHGPDLTDTQYF	TGTGCCAGCCACGGACCCGACCTCACAGATACGCAGTATTTT
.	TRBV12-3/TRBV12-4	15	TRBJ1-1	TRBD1	CASSLDQGGATEAFF	TGTGCCAGCAGTCTCGACCAGGGGGGAGCCACTGAAGCTTTCTTT
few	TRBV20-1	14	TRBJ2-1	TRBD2	CSARTSRSYNEQFF	TGCAGTGCTAGGACTAGCCGGTCCTACAATGAGCAGTTCTTC
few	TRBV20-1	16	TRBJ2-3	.	CSARDRVAGATDTQYF	TGCAGTGCTAGAGATCGGGTGGCGGGGGCCACAGATACGCAGTATTTT
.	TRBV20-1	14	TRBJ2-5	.	CSAGQGRGEETQYF	TGCAGTGCTGGCCAGGGGAGGGGGGAAGAGACCCAGTACTTC
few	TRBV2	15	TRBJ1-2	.	CANDGGGTDGYGYTF	TGTGCCAACGACGGGGGGGGAACCGACGGCTATGGCTACACCTTC
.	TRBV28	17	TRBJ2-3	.	CASWPAGLTKYTDTQYF	TGTGCCAGCTGGCCCGCCGGGCTCACAAAATACACAGATACGCAGTATTTT
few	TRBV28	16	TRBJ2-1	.	CASSSGAASSYNEQFF	TGTGCCAGCAGTTCAGGGGCTGCGAGCTCCTACAATGAGCAGTTCTTC